Listed below are T cell receptor beta chains from one sample, sequenced in a study of blood T cells in healthy people across ages. TCRdb passed the 5' RACE reads through MiXCR, listing each CDR3 protein once. In the table there are 1,500,000 or so distinct CDR3 sequences, roughly 43% of which are singletons. Sequencing input: blood. These receptors originate from a woman between 18 and 30 years old in good health. Each CDR3 is given with its conserved first and last residue.

v_gene,j_gene,CDR3aa
TRBV12-3/TRBV12-4,TRBJ2-7,CASSPGTPQIQYF
TRBV29-1,TRBJ2-3,CSVEARSTQYF
TRBV9,TRBJ1-6,CASSAVQDSSLHF
TRBV3-1,TRBJ1-5,CASSPDGQGVQPQHF
TRBV11-2,TRBJ2-1,CASTTRTEQFF
TRBV20-1,TRBJ1-1,CSAGDRLEEAFF
TRBV11-2,TRBJ2-1,CASSLDLGPSYNEQFF
TRBV4-1,TRBJ1-2,CASSHSRGDYGYTF
TRBV5-4,TRBJ1-1,CASSLEDFTEAFF
TRBV4-3,TRBJ2-1,CASSQESRGLAHEQFF
TRBV28,NA,CASGPGQVGNEQYF
TRBV10-3,TRBJ2-7,CAIRSGPSYEQYF
TRBV14,TRBJ1-1,CASSQDRIRGAFF
TRBV29-1,TRBJ2-6,CSVEEVRYSGANVLTF
TRBV4-3,TRBJ2-3,CASSQEGVSGTQYF
TRBV6-2/TRBV6-3,TRBJ1-1,CASSYSELLNTEAFF
TRBV11-3,TRBJ2-7,CASSLDSVSNEQYF
TRBV12-3/TRBV12-4,TRBJ2-1,CASSFLRGAYNEQFF
TRBV7-2,TRBJ2-1,CASSLEAGLAETEQFF
TRBV20-1,TRBJ1-1,CSAADRNTEAFF
TRBV7-7,TRBJ2-3,CASSLAPSGSADTQYF
TRBV13,TRBJ2-1,CASSPGTGENEQFF
TRBV29-1,TRBJ1-2,CSVEPGYTF
TRBV7-9,TRBJ2-1,CASSPQTGFGLAGPYNEQFF
TRBV27,TRBJ2-1,CASARDRHEQFF
TRBV6-5,TRBJ2-5,CASSYSETGLQYF
TRBV5-1,TRBJ1-2,CASSYGTGVSPYGYTF
TRBV15,TRBJ1-2,CATSRGQGGYGYTF